One sample yielded the 30 T cell receptor beta chains listed below, sequenced in a study of CD4 T cells in relation to SARS-CoV-2 and coronaviruses. Produced via immunoSEQ multiplex PCR; TCRdb's table is partial and in-frame only. The sample lists about 36,000 clones; 77% were seen once. No antigens are known for them. Sequencing was carried out using memory CD4+ T cells from PBMCs, cultured in vitro. The origin of the receptors is an adult with COVID-19.

The V and J genes are TRBV28 and TRBJ2-2; 11 bases are a match to TRBD2. CDR1 and CDR2 from the germline V gene are MDHEN and SYDVKM. The junction had 5 bases not matched to a gene; V was cut back by 3 bases and J by 8 bases. This CDR3 contains 15 residues. In DNA, the CDR3 is TGTGCCAGCAGTTTTTCTAGCGGGAGGAATGGGGAGCTGTTTTTT. Encoded protein: CASSFSSGRNGELFF.

The chain is built from TRBV25-1 and TRBJ2-1; D may be TRBD1 (6 bases). The CDR3 sequence is 16 residues long. CDR1 is MGHDK and CDR2 is SYGVNS in the germline V gene. Trimming stripped 4 bases from V and 6 bases from J, with 19 bases between. The CDR3, as DNA: TGTGCCAGCAGTGGGGAGTCCGGGACACTCCTCAATGAGCAGTTCTTC. This sequence encodes CASSGESGTLLNEQFF.

In DNA form, the CDR3 reads TGTGCCAGCTCTGGGACGGCACCCTACTACGAGCAGTACTTC. Encoded protein: CASSGTAPYYEQYF. The V call is TRBV6-6, the J call TRBJ2-7; D tentatively fits TRBD1 or TRBD2 (5 bases each). V lost 8 bases, J lost 3 bases, and 17 bases lay in between. Looked up from germline, CDR1 is MNHNY and CDR2 is SVGAGI (reference sequence). The CDR3 length is 14 residues.

CDR3 DNA sequence: TGTGCCAGTACTGGGACAGGGCGGGAGCAGTTCTTC. Encoded protein: CASTGTGREQFF. The gene calls are TRBV25-1 and TRBJ2-1, with 9 bases aligning to TRBD1. The germline V gene encodes CDR1 MGHDK and CDR2 SYGVNS. The CDR3 sequence is 12 residues long. The V segment lost 9 bases and the J segment 10 bases; nucleotides outside the gene matches: 7.

The rearrangement uses TRBV19 and TRBJ2-3, with a tentative D call TRBD2 (6 bases). The V gene's germline CDR1 is LNHDA and CDR2 SQIVND (reference sequence). V lost 4 bases, J lost 1 base, and 12 bases lay in between. The CDR3 loop spans 15 amino acids. CDR3 loop: CASSRGETRTDTQYF. The DNA of the CDR3 is TGTGCCAGTAGTAGGGGGGAGACTCGCACAGATACGCAGTATTTT.

The chain uses TRBV10-2 and TRBJ2-4, with D perhaps matching TRBD1 or TRBD2 (5 bases each). This CDR3 contains 15 residues. Deletions cut 3 bases from V and 3 bases from J, with 12 bases between. CDR1 is WSHSY and CDR2 is SAAADI in the germline V gene. CDR3 DNA sequence: TGCGCCAGCAGTGAATACAGAGGGGACAAAAACATTCAGTACTTC. Translation: CASSEYRGDKNIQYF.

J is TRBJ1-2 and V is TRBV10-3; D is possibly TRBD1 (5 bases). Trimming took 3 bases from V and 4 from J, leaving 15 bases between them. The CDR3 is 15 amino acids. The germline V gene has CDR1 ENHRY and CDR2 SYGVKD. The CDR3 bases are TGTGCCATCAGTGAACGTCAGGGTTTTGGCTATGGCTACACCTTC. It translates to CAISERQGFGYGYTF.

The chain links TRBV12-3 or TRBV12-4 to TRBJ1-2; D remains unclear. With 0 bases removed from V and 1 base from J, the gap between germline ends came to 0 bases. CDR3 length: 12 residues. CDR3 coding DNA: TGTGCCAGCAGTTTAGCTAACTATGGCTACACCTTC. It codes for CASSLANYGYTF.

V usage is TRBV5-8 and J usage is TRBJ1-5, with D hard to call. Germline CDR1 and CDR2: SGHTS and YDEGEE. V lost 0 bases and J lost 4, with 5 bases in between. The CDR3 loop spans 13 amino acids. The CDR3 loop reads CASSLDGNQPQHF. The CDR3 coding sequence is TGTGCCAGCAGCTTGGACGGGAATCAGCCCCAGCATTTT.

V is TRBV5-4 and J is TRBJ1-2; TRBD1 aligns across 8 bases. The length of the CDR3 is 14 residues. CDR1 is SGHNT, CDR2 YYREEE, per germline (reference sequence). The V and J ends lost 0 bases and 8 bases, in that order; junction bases with no gene match: 6. CDR3 sequence reads: CASSLVGQGDGYTF. In DNA, the CDR3 is TGTGCCAGCAGCTTGGTTGGACAGGGCGACGGCTACACCTTC. The whole variable domain, remainder taken from reference TRBV5-4 and TRBJ1-2, is ETGVTQSPTHLIKTRGQQVTLRCSSQSGHNTVSWYQQALGQGPQFIFQYYREEENGRGNFPPRFSGLQFPNYSSELNVNALELDDSALYLCASSLVGQGDGYTFGSGTRLTVV.

This chain joins TRBV18 and TRBJ2-7, with 8 bases that match TRBD2. The CDR3 contains 17 residues. Germline V gene sequence: CDR1 KGHSH, CDR2 LQKENI. J lost 6 bases, V lost 3 bases, and 16 bases had no gene match. DNA for the CDR3: TGTGCCAGCTCACCCCCATCCTCTTCCCGGACTAGCTCCGAGCAGTACTTC. It specifies CASSPPSSSRTSSEQYF.

The chain joins TRBV27 to TRBJ2-3; the match to TRBD2 covers 8 bases. There are 15 residues in the CDR3. Germline CDR1 MNHEY, CDR2 SMNVEV (reference sequence). V lost 5 bases to trimming and J lost 6 bases; unmatched junction nucleotides: 10. CDR3 nucleotide sequence: TGTGCCAGCAGTCCCGGGGGTAGCGGGAAGGATACGCAGTATTTT. It is translated as CASSPGGSGKDTQYF.

This chain links TRBV2 with TRBJ2-3; TRBD2 matches at 14 bases. Germline assignment: CDR1 SNHLY and CDR2 FYNNEI. V was clipped by 6 bases and J by 1 base; unmatched bases: 6. The CDR3 consists of 17 residues. The CDR3 here is CASRGGTSGSGTDTQYF. In nucleotides, the CDR3 is TGTGCCAGCAGGGGGGGGACTAGCGGGAGCGGCACAGATACGCAGTATTTT.

This rearrangement joins TRBV28 to TRBJ1-3; TRBD1 is a possible D gene (6 bases). V dropped 8 bases and J dropped 4 bases, with 24 bases sitting between them. CDR1 and CDR2 (germline): MDHEN, SYDVKM. The CDR3 has 17 residues. CDR3 amino acids: CASLGAKQGAGGNTIYF. The CDR3 DNA follows: TGTGCCAGCCTCGGGGCTAAACAGGGAGCTGGGGGAAACACCATATATTTT.

The rearrangement joins TRBV20-1 to TRBJ1-1; D gene ambiguous. Germline lookup yields CDR1 DFQATT and CDR2 SNEGSKA (reference sequence). This CDR3 is 14 amino acids long. Trimming shortened V by 3 bases and J by 0 bases, and 11 bases separated the two germline ends. CDR3 sequence: CSASRHSMNTEAFF. Written as DNA, the CDR3 is TGCAGTGCTAGTAGGCATAGCATGAACACTGAAGCTTTCTTT.

V is TRBV25-1 and J is TRBJ2-7, with D possibly TRBD2 on 6 matching bases. The CDR3 spans 15 residues. V shed 1 base and J shed 0 bases, with 10 bases lying between them. Per the germline V gene, CDR1 is MGHDK and CDR2 is SYGVNS. The CDR3 DNA follows: TGTGCCAGCAGTGAATTTGTCGGGAGCTCCTACGAGCAGTACTTC. This sequence encodes CASSEFVGSSYEQYF.

The chain recombines TRBV5-1 with TRBJ2-5; D perhaps matches TRBD2 (5 bases). Trimming shortened V by 0 bases and J by 4 bases, and 16 bases separated the two germline ends. Germline CDR1 and CDR2: SGHRS and YFSETQ. There are 16 residues in the CDR3. CDR3 nucleotide sequence: TGCGCCAGCAGCTTGGTAGGGAGAGGCAGTACAGAGACCCAGTACTTC. It specifies CASSLVGRGSTETQYF.

J is TRBJ2-3 and V is TRBV7-2; 8 nucleotides line up with TRBD2. Trimming removed 1 base from V and 3 bases from J; junction bases left unmatched: 3. CDR1 and CDR2 from the germline V gene are SGHTA and FQGNSA. There are 15 residues in the CDR3. The chain's CDR3 is CASSLGVAGTDTQYF. The CDR3 coding sequence is TGTGCCAGCAGCTTAGGGGTAGCGGGAACAGATACGCAGTATTTT.

The chain couples TRBV5-1 to TRBJ2-3; perhaps TRBD2 as D (6 bases). The CDR3 spans 15 residues. Germline CDR1 is SGHRS and CDR2 is YFSETQ. Trimming removed 0 bases at V and 6 bases at J, with 14 bases between. The CDR3 DNA reads TGCGCCAGCAGCTTGGCCGCGGGACGAACGGATACGCAGTATTTT. This sequence encodes CASSLAAGRTDTQYF.

CDR3 coding DNA: TGTGCCAGCAGCGTAGAGAGCCACACAGATACGCAGTATTTT. Translating it yields CASSVESHTDTQYF. The chain recombines TRBV9 with TRBJ2-3, with D unclear. Germline lookup yields CDR1 SGDLS and CDR2 YYNGEE. V was pared by 0 bases and J by 2 bases, with 7 bases between. This CDR3 is built from 14 residues.

Remarks on this clone: Because the CDR3 is missing its conserved closing phenylalanine or tryptophan, this is likely a read error. It is unclear where the CDR3 begins or ends on the DNA, so no DNA is shown, and the CDR3 is as TCRdb lists it. The chain employs TRBV10-2 and TRBJ2-7; the D call in the table, TRBD1, was not verified against the DNA. Germline CDR1 WSHSY, CDR2 SAAADI. The CDR3 comprises 9 residues, both ends counted. The CDR3 loop reads CASSFGQSG.

The chain combines TRBV15 with TRBJ1-5, with a tentative D call TRBD1 (6 bases). Germline V CDR1 and CDR2: LNHNV, YYDKDF (reference sequence). The V end lost 0 bases, the J end lost 6 bases, and 12 bases lay between the germline ends. There are 15 residues in the CDR3. The CDR3 spells CATSRDQQGRQPQHF. The CDR3 DNA sequence: TGTGCCACCAGCAGAGATCAACAGGGACGTCAGCCCCAGCATTTT.

This clone appeared a single time. The chain couples TRBV28 to TRBJ2-5, with TRBD2 as a possible D gene (6 bases). The CDR3 has 15 residues. V was trimmed by 5 bases and J by 2 bases, leaving 15 bases between them. Germline loops: CDR1 MDHEN, CDR2 SYDVKM. The CDR3 DNA reads TGTGCCAGCAGTGTAGCCGGGAGCACACAAGAGACCCAGTACTTC. This gives the protein CASSVAGSTQETQYF.

The V call is TRBV5-1, the J call TRBJ2-3; maybe TRBD1 (6 bases). With 4 bases removed from V and 4 bases from J, the gap between germline ends came to 16 bases. This CDR3 has 15 residues. Germline V gene lookup returns CDR1 SGHRS and CDR2 YFSETQ. The DNA of the CDR3 is TGCGCCAGCAGCGTACCCCAGGGGACGGCAGATACGCAGTATTTT. Protein product: CASSVPQGTADTQYF.

The CDR3 sequence: CASSKTGAAYEQYF. DNA of the CDR3: TGTGCCAGCAGTAAGACAGGGGCGGCATACGAGCAGTACTTC. This chain links TRBV2 with TRBJ2-7, with TRBD1 matching 8 bases. Germline V gene data show CDR1 as SNHLY and CDR2 as FYNNEI. V shed 5 bases and J 4 bases; nucleotides not matched to a gene: 7. The length of the CDR3 is 14 residues.

The chain employs TRBV19 and TRBJ2-1; no definite D call. The CDR3 has 13 amino acids. Looked up from germline, CDR1 is LNHDA and CDR2 is SQIVND (reference sequence). Deletions cut 3 bases from V and 5 bases from J, with 8 bases between. The CDR3 reads CASSMLADNEQFF. The CDR3 DNA reads TGTGCCAGTAGTATGTTGGCGGACAATGAGCAGTTCTTC.

The chain carries TRBV18 and TRBJ2-5; 7 nucleotides match TRBD2. Germline V CDR1 and CDR2: KGHSH, LQKENI. The CDR3 extends over 16 amino acids. V gave up 3 bases and J gave up 5 bases; unmatched junction bases: 12. CDR3 nucleotides: TGTGCCAGCTCACCCTTGAAGACTAGCCAGGCCGAGACCCAGTACTTC. This gives the protein CASSPLKTSQAETQYF.

This clone has a handful of counts. The chain has TRBV2 and TRBJ2-7; D is ambiguous. This CDR3 is built from 16 residues. The germline CDR1 and CDR2 sequences are SNHLY and FYNNEI. V was trimmed by 1 base and J by 2 bases, leaving 15 bases between them. The CDR3 DNA reads as TGTGCCAGCAGTGAAGTAGGTGGGCGAGGAACCTACGAGCAGTACTTC. It specifies CASSEVGGRGTYEQYF.

This clone was seen once. At one end the junction does not follow the germline gene, possibly because of a read error. The V gene is TRBV6-5, the J gene TRBJ1-4; D gene unclear. Germline V gives CDR1 MNHEY, CDR2 SVGAGI. The CDR3 loop spans 14 amino acids. CDR3 protein: CASSYSGVDEKLFF. In DNA form, the CDR3 reads TGTGCCAGCAGCTACTCCGGTGTGGATGAAAAACTGTTTTTT.

The genes are TRBV10-3 and TRBJ2-2; TRBD2 matches at 11 bases. Germline V gene data show CDR1 as ENHRY and CDR2 as SYGVKD. Unmatched junction bases numbered 7, after V lost 3 bases and J lost 7 bases. This CDR3 is 16 amino acids long. This chain's CDR3 is CAISELLAGVFGELFF. The CDR3 DNA is TGTGCCATCAGTGAATTACTAGCGGGAGTTTTCGGGGAGCTGTTTTTT.